Included here is one TCR beta chain sequence, with context. Clones were read by immunoSEQ multiplex PCR, and TCRdb kept only the in-frame ones, dropping some. Here the sample spans over 150,000 clones, roughly 92% being singletons. This specimen comes from a study of control samples from healthy donors and cancer patients. The clonotype was recovered from a woman between 18 and 30 years old in good health. The sample comprised blood.

CDR3 residues: CASSPMRASGTGAEETQYF. In DNA form, the CDR3 reads TGTGCCAGCAGCCCTATGAGGGCATCCGGGACAGGCGCGGAAGAGACCCAGTACTTC. The V call is TRBV6-2 or TRBV6-3, the J call TRBJ2-5; 8 bases are a match to TRBD1. The junction had 21 bases not matched to a gene; V was cut back by 6 bases and J by 3 bases. The CDR3 length is 19 residues. CDR1 and CDR2 from the germline V gene are MNHEY and SVGEGT.